This paragraph reports one T cell receptor (beta chain). Its antigen is undetermined. These data belong to a study of cytomegalovirus exposure and HLA in healthy donors. General study findings and limits: Listed as cytomegalovirus-associated were 150 to 200 TCR beta chains. A later analysis found TCR association rates differed by HLA locus, highest for DRB1 and lowest for HLA-C.

The PCR made use of 60 Vbeta and 13 Jbeta primers. Data came from immunoSEQ multiplex PCR; TCRdb stores just in-frame clones and leaves some out. Of about 120,000 clones listed, about 80% were seen once; the top ten hold 2.5% to 3.5%. The sequence was collected from a woman aged 40 to 50 in good health and CMV-seropositive. Material for sequencing was PBMCs.

CDR3 region: CASSQDTWDTFSGNTIYF. The CDR3 region has the DNA TGTGCCAGCAGCCAAGATACCTGGGACACATTCTCTGGAAACACCATATATTTT. J is TRBJ1-3 and V is TRBV14; D might be TRBD1 (6 bases). The CDR3 length is 18 residues. Germline lookup yields CDR1 SGHDN and CDR2 FVKESK. V lost 0 bases and J 0 bases, leaving 15 bases between the germline ends.